Listed below are T cell receptor beta chains from one sample, sequenced in a study of technical replicates of blood from several donors. This table comes from immunoSEQ multiplex PCR, and its TCRdb copy is limited to in-frame clones, with some not included. The table shows 90,000 or so clones, with approximately 95% occurring only once. Specimen: T cells isolated from PBMCs. These TCRs come from a human donor in good health. The CDR3 runs from the conserved cysteine through the conserved F or W. Each record gives: clone size, D gene, V gene, J gene, CDR3 length, CDR3 protein, CDR3 DNA. D genes are given only for firm matches. Expanded clones are given a class, and other clones once, few, many or no size at all.

>.|TRBD2|TRBV18|TRBJ2-1|13
CASSRREDGEQFF
TGTGCCAGCTCACGTCGGGAGGACGGGGAGCAGTTCTTC
>few|.|TRBV29-1|TRBJ1-1|14
CSVREGPANTEAFF
TGCAGCGTCCGGGAGGGACCAGCCAACACTGAAGCTTTCTTT
>.|TRBD2|TRBV4-2|TRBJ2-3|15
CASSQTSGSTDTQYF
TGTGCCAGCAGCCAGACTAGCGGGAGCACAGATACGCAGTATTTT
>.|.|TRBV15|TRBJ2-5|15
CATSREWATQETQYF
TGTGCCACCAGCAGAGAGTGGGCGACCCAAGAGACCCAGTACTTC
>.|TRBD1|TRBV6-5|TRBJ1-2|13
CASVRLQGEGYTF
TGTGCCAGCGTTCGATTACAGGGGGAAGGCTACACCTTC
>.|.|TRBV5-1|TRBJ1-1|14
CASSLRGPNTEAFF
TGCGCCAGCAGCTTGAGGGGCCCGAACACTGAAGCTTTCTTT
>.|.|TRBV2|TRBJ1-5|13
CASSGTLNQPQHF
TGTGCCAGCTCCGGGACATTAAATCAGCCCCAGCATTTT
>.|.|TRBV6-6|TRBJ2-1|11
CASSTGNEQFF
TGTGCCAGCAGTACGGGGAATGAGCAGTTCTTC
>.|TRBD1|TRBV9|TRBJ1-5|15
CASSVEGASNQPQHF
TGTGCCAGCAGCGTAGAGGGGGCCAGCAATCAGCCCCAGCATTTT
>.|TRBD2|TRBV5-4|TRBJ2-7|17
CASSSLGTSGSTYEQYF
TGTGCCAGCAGCTCCTTAGGGACTAGCGGCAGTACCTACGAGCAGTACTTC
>.|.|TRBV19|TRBJ1-1|15
CASRRGAPSNTEAFF
TGTGCCAGTAGACGAGGAGCCCCGAGCAACACTGAAGCTTTCTTT
>.|TRBD2|TRBV19|TRBJ2-3|15
CASRTGGLGTDTQYF
TGTGCCAGTAGGACGGGAGGGCTGGGCACAGATACGCAGTATTTT
>.|.|TRBV27|TRBJ1-2|14
CASSLGADPYGYTF
TGTGCCAGCAGTTTAGGGGCTGATCCCTATGGCTACACCTTC
>.|TRBD2|TRBV7-3|TRBJ2-1|15
CASSLSGSFYNEQFF
TGTGCCAGCAGCCTTAGCGGGAGTTTCTACAATGAGCAGTTCTTC
>.|TRBD2|TRBV7-2|TRBJ2-7|15
CASSPSEAGGYEQYF
TGTGCCAGCAGCCCCTCGGAGGCGGGAGGCTACGAGCAGTACTTC
>.|TRBD1|TRBV9|TRBJ1-2|13
CASSSGQGHGYTF
TGTGCCAGCAGCTCGGGACAGGGACATGGCTACACCTTC
>.|TRBD2|TRBV5-6|TRBJ2-7|14
CASSLGGSSYEQYF
TGTGCCAGCAGCTTGGGCGGGAGCTCCTACGAGCAGTACTTC
>once|.|TRBV11-3|TRBJ1-2|14
CASSFREDNYGYTF
TGTGCCAGCAGCTTCCGGGAGGATAACTATGGCTACACCTTC
>.|TRBD1|TRBV19|TRBJ1-1|14
CASSPRGVITEAFF
TGTGCCAGTAGCCCCAGGGGGGTAATCACTGAAGCTTTCTTT
>.|TRBD2|TRBV30|TRBJ2-2|17
CAWGGLAGWQNTGELFF
TGTGCCTGGGGAGGACTAGCGGGCTGGCAAAACACCGGGGAGCTGTTTTTT
>.|TRBD1|TRBV4-1|TRBJ1-1|15
CASSRRGQGDTEAFF
TGCGCCAGCAGCAGAAGAGGACAGGGCGACACTGAAGCTTTCTTT
>.|.|TRBV10-3|TRBJ1-4|12
CAVGQLNEKLFF
TGTGCCGTAGGACAGCTTAATGAAAAACTGTTTTTT
>.|.|TRBV29-1|TRBJ1-2|14
CSVDPIGASYGYTF
TGCAGCGTTGATCCCATAGGGGCGTCCTATGGCTACACCTTC
>.|.|TRBV28|TRBJ1-1|13
CASTPRVNTEAFF
TGTGCCAGCACCCCCAGGGTTAACACTGAAGCTTTCTTT
>.|TRBD2|TRBV7-2|TRBJ2-1|14
CASSYLAATNEQFF
TGTGCCAGCAGCTACCTAGCGGCTACCAATGAGCAGTTCTTC
>.|.|TRBV11-2|TRBJ2-7|11
CASSKAYEQYF
TGTGCCAGCAGCAAAGCTTACGAGCAGTACTTC
>.|.|TRBV19|TRBJ1-5|15
CASSFGGGGNQPQHF
TGTGCCAGTAGCTTCGGAGGGGGGGGAAATCAGCCCCAGCATTTT
>.|.|TRBV27|TRBJ2-3|17
CASSPSFGEATTDTQYF
TGTGCCAGCAGTCCGTCGTTCGGGGAAGCGACAACAGATACGCAGTATTTT
>.|TRBD1|TRBV4-1|TRBJ1-4|14
CASNPGQGVEKLFF
TGCGCCAGCAACCCGGGACAGGGGGTTGAAAAACTGTTTTTT
>.|TRBD1|TRBV7-9|TRBJ2-7|14
CASSLSGGSYEQYF
TGTGCCAGCAGCCTTTCAGGGGGCTCCTACGAGCAGTACTTC
>.|.|TRBV2|TRBJ2-5|15
CASSEEINHRGTQYF
TGTGCCAGCAGTGAAGAAATTAACCACCGGGGGACCCAGTACTTC
>.|TRBD1|TRBV28|TRBJ1-4|13
CASSPTGDEKLFF
TGTGCCAGCAGCCCAACAGGGGATGAAAAACTGTTTTTT
>.|TRBD2|TRBV4-3|TRBJ2-1|16
CASSPYTSGAYNEQFF
TGCGCCAGCAGCCCCTATACTAGCGGGGCCTACAATGAGCAGTTCTTC
>once|TRBD1|TRBV5-1|TRBJ2-6|19
CASSLDGQGVHSGANVLTF
TGCGCCAGCAGCTTGGACGGACAGGGGGTCCACTCTGGGGCCAACGTCCTGACTTTC
>.|.|TRBV2|TRBJ1-3|14
CASSAQQGLNTIYF
TGTGCCAGCAGTGCCCAGCAGGGGCTAAACACCATATATTTT
>.|TRBD1|TRBV28|TRBJ1-1|14
CASGQGALGTEAFF
TGTGCCAGCGGGCAGGGGGCTCTGGGTACTGAAGCTTTCTTT
>.|TRBD2|TRBV11-3|TRBJ2-2|15
CASSLGLAGIGELFF
TGTGCCAGCAGCTTAGGACTAGCTGGGATCGGGGAGCTGTTTTTT
>.|.|TRBV6-1|TRBJ1-5|14
CASSEYNEFVPQHF
TGTGCCAGCAGTGAATACAATGAATTCGTACCCCAGCATTTT
>few|.|TRBV9|TRBJ2-5|13
CASSGTGIETQYF
TGTGCCAGCAGCGGCACAGGGATTGAGACCCAGTACTTC
>.|TRBD1|TRBV6-5|TRBJ1-5|11
CASGQGATQHF
TGTGCCAGCGGACAGGGGGCAACCCAGCATTTT
>.|TRBD1|TRBV9|TRBJ2-1|15
CASSVGQGAYNEQFF
TGTGCCAGCAGCGTAGGTCAGGGGGCTTATAATGAGCAGTTCTTC
>.|.|TRBV5-4|TRBJ1-2|14
CASSLDRVPYGYTF
TGTGCCAGCAGCTTGGACAGGGTTCCATATGGCTACACCTTC
>.|.|TRBV2|TRBJ2-2|15
CASSEIGGYTGELFF
TGTGCCAGCAGTGAAATCGGCGGTTACACCGGGGAGCTGTTTTTT
>.|TRBD2|TRBV6-5|TRBJ2-1|16
CASSYSGLAGYNEQFF
TGTGCCAGCAGTTACTCCGGCCTAGCGGGTTACAATGAGCAGTTCTTC